A selection of T cell receptor beta chains follows, all from one sample in a study of shared clonotypes between healthy human individuals. The protocol was immunoSEQ multiplex PCR, while the TCRdb copy is restricted to in-frame clones and leaves out a portion. The table records some 2 million clones, roughly 94% of them present only once. The material sequenced was naive CD4+ T cells sorted from blood. These TCRs come from a man aged 18 to 29 in good health. Both conserved end residues are part of each CDR3. D genes are given only for firm matches. The size field is filled for only some rows; it gives once, few, many or a size class.

J gene | V gene | D gene | clone size | CDR3 DNA | CDR3 protein
TRBJ2-1 | TRBV7-2 | NA | NA | TGTGCCAGCAGCTTAGATGGGGTACATGAGCAGTTCTTC | CASSLDGVHEQFF
TRBJ2-7 | TRBV7-2 | TRBD1 | NA | TGTGCCAGCAGCCGCGGGACAGGCTCCTACGAGCAGTACTTC | CASSRGTGSYEQYF
TRBJ1-2 | TRBV7-2 | NA | NA | TGTGCCAGCAGCGGCGACAGGACCATCTATGGCTACACCTTC | CASSGDRTIYGYTF
TRBJ2-1 | TRBV18 | TRBD2 | NA | TGTGCCAGCTCACTTGGACTAGCCATCTACAATGAGCAGTTCTTC | CASSLGLAIYNEQFF
TRBJ2-1 | TRBV18 | NA | NA | TGTGCCAGCTCACAGGAAATTCGGGCTGAGCAGTTCTTC | CASSQEIRAEQFF
TRBJ2-1 | TRBV9 | NA | once | TGTGCCAGCAGTCTGGGGACAAATGAGCAGTTCTTC | CASSLGTNEQFF
TRBJ2-1 | TRBV7-2 | NA | NA | TGTGCCAGCAGCTCAACAGGGTTGAGCTACAATGAGCAGTTCTTC | CASSSTGLSYNEQFF
TRBJ2-7 | TRBV4-1 | TRBD1 | NA | TGCGCCAGCAGCCAAAACCGACAGGGACATGGCGAGCAGTACTTC | CASSQNRQGHGEQYF
TRBJ2-7 | TRBV27 | TRBD2 | NA | TGTGCCAGCAGTTTAGGGGGACTAGCGGTCTACGAGCAGTACTTC | CASSLGGLAVYEQYF
TRBJ1-5 | TRBV6-1 | NA | NA | TGTGCCAGCAGTGAAGCGCTTCGGGGCGGAAGGCAGCCCCAGCATTTT | CASSEALRGGRQPQHF
TRBJ1-1 | TRBV5-1 | NA | NA | TGCGCCAGCATGTCGAACACTGAAGCTTTCTTT | CASMSNTEAFF
TRBJ1-2 | TRBV18 | TRBD1 | once | TGTGCCAGCTCACCACCCGGGACAGGGCGTTACACCTTC | CASSPPGTGRYTF
TRBJ2-7 | TRBV19 | TRBD2 | NA | TGTGCCAGTAGTACGGCCTCCGGGGTCTTCCTAGCGGCGAGCTCCTACGAGCAGTACTTC | CASSTASGVFLAASSYEQYF
TRBJ2-5 | TRBV10-3 | TRBD2 | NA | TGTGCCATCAGTGGGAGCGGGGCGGGGGCCCAGTACTTC | CAISGSGAGAQYF
TRBJ1-6 | TRBV2 | NA | NA | TGTGCCAGCAGAGAAGACAGCGCCTATAATTCACCCCTCCACTTT | CASREDSAYNSPLHF
TRBJ2-7 | TRBV4-1 | TRBD1 | NA | TGCGCCAGCAGCCCCGCCCCAGGGGGCAACTATTACGAGCAGTACTTC | CASSPAPGGNYYEQYF
TRBJ2-3 | TRBV5-1 | TRBD2 | few | TGCGCCAGCAGACTAGCGGTTAGCACAGATACGCAGTATTTT | CASRLAVSTDTQYF
TRBJ1-4 | TRBV27 | NA | NA | TGTGCCAGCAGTTCCTCGCCAGGGATAGAAAAACTGTTTTTT | CASSSSPGIEKLFF
TRBJ2-3 | TRBV6-5 | TRBD2 | NA | TGTGCCAGCAGTTACGGACTAGCGGGAGGCACAGATACGCAGTATTTT | CASSYGLAGGTDTQYF
TRBJ1-2 | TRBV27 | TRBD1 | NA | TGTGCCAGCAGTCCGCGGGACAGCTATGGCTACACCTTC | CASSPRDSYGYTF
TRBJ1-5 | TRBV7-8 | NA | NA | TGTGCCAGCAGCCCAACTCGGGAGGGCAATCAGCCCCAGCATTTT | CASSPTREGNQPQHF
TRBJ2-5 | TRBV30 | NA | NA | TGTGCCTGGGGGGAGGTAGAGACCCAGTACTTC | CAWGEVETQYF
TRBJ1-1 | TRBV11-2 | NA | NA | TGTGCCAGCAGCGCAAACCAGGGAATCATGAACACTGAAGCTTTCTTT | CASSANQGIMNTEAFF
TRBJ1-1 | TRBV7-2 | TRBD1 | NA | TGTGCCAGCAGCTCCAATCACAACAGGGGGAACACTGAAGCTTTCTTT | CASSSNHNRGNTEAFF
TRBJ1-1 | TRBV18 | NA | NA | TGTGCCAGCTCACCACGGGGGAGATATGAAGCTTTCTTT | CASSPRGRYEAFF
TRBJ2-6 | TRBV5-1 | NA | NA | TGCGCCAGCAGCCCGACCCGGACAGTTTCTGGGGCCAACGTCCTGACTTTC | CASSPTRTVSGANVLTF
TRBJ1-1 | TRBV7-9 | NA | NA | TGTGCCAGCAGCTTGGTGGACGTTATGAACACTGAAGCTTTCTTT | CASSLVDVMNTEAFF
TRBJ2-2 | TRBV4-3 | TRBD2 | NA | TGCGCCAGCAGCCAAGCCGCAGCGGGAGGGGACACCGGGGAGCTGTTTTTT | CASSQAAAGGDTGELFF
TRBJ2-5 | TRBV5-4 | TRBD2 | NA | TGTGCCAGCAGCCGATGGACTAGCGGGAACCTACGGGGCGAGACCCAGTACTTC | CASSRWTSGNLRGETQYF
TRBJ2-3 | TRBV7-2 | NA | NA | TGTGCCAGCAGCTTATGGGAAGGGGCAGATACGCAGTATTTT | CASSLWEGADTQYF
TRBJ2-5 | TRBV30 | TRBD1 | NA | TGTGCCTGGAGTGTAGGGGGCTCCCGAAGGCCCCAGTACTTC | CAWSVGGSRRPQYF
TRBJ2-5 | TRBV5-1 | NA | NA | TGCGCCAGCAGCTTGGCTGGGTTTGGGTCACAAGAGACCCAGTACTTC | CASSLAGFGSQETQYF
TRBJ1-1 | TRBV30 | NA | NA | TGTGCCTGGAGTCCTCAGGGGAACACTGAAGCTTTCTTT | CAWSPQGNTEAFF
TRBJ1-6 | TRBV5-1 | NA | NA | TGCGCCAGCAGCTTGGAGCTGAATTCACCCCTCCACTTT | CASSLELNSPLHF
TRBJ2-2 | TRBV18 | NA | NA | TGTGCCAGCTCACCGTTTCGGGGGAGTGAAGCGAACACCGGGGAGCTGTTTTTT | CASSPFRGSEANTGELFF
TRBJ2-3 | TRBV7-9 | NA | NA | TGTGCCAGCAGCCACCGGGACTCCACAGATACGCAGTATTTT | CASSHRDSTDTQYF
TRBJ1-1 | TRBV10-3 | TRBD1 | NA | TGTGCCATCATGGAGGACAGGGTGAGGTCTGGGGCTTTCTTT | CAIMEDRVRSGAFF
TRBJ2-2 | TRBV9 | NA | NA | TGTGCCAGCAGCGTCCTAGGGTATGGGGAGCTGTTTTTT | CASSVLGYGELFF
TRBJ2-1 | TRBV4-1 | TRBD2 | NA | TGCGCCAGCAGCCAAGAGGGGACTAGCCTCGAGAACAATGAGCAGTTCTTC | CASSQEGTSLENNEQFF
TRBJ1-4 | TRBV7-9 | NA | NA | TGTGCCAGCAGCTTAGGGCGGGCAGGGCTGGGTGAAAAACTGTTTTTT | CASSLGRAGLGEKLFF
TRBJ1-3 | TRBV29-1 | TRBD1 | NA | TGCAGCGTCGGACAGGGAGGCGCTGGAAACACCATATATTTT | CSVGQGGAGNTIYF
TRBJ2-5 | TRBV30 | NA | NA | TGTGCCTGGAGAAGGGGGGCCCAAGAGACCCAGTACTTC | CAWRRGAQETQYF
TRBJ2-1 | TRBV5-6 | TRBD2 | NA | TGTGCCAGCAGGCAGGGACTAAGCTCCTACAATGAGCAGTTCTTC | CASRQGLSSYNEQFF
TRBJ2-7 | TRBV18 | NA | once | TGTGCCAGCTCACCGCCCACTTCGGCGGGACCCTACGAGCAGTACTTC | CASSPPTSAGPYEQYF
TRBJ1-2 | TRBV7-2 | NA | NA | TGTGCCAGCAGCCCAGGGCAGGGCTATGGCTACACCTTC | CASSPGQGYGYTF
TRBJ1-1 | TRBV5-1 | NA | NA | TGCGCCAGCAGCCAGGACAGAGACGTAGCTTTCTTT | CASSQDRDVAFF